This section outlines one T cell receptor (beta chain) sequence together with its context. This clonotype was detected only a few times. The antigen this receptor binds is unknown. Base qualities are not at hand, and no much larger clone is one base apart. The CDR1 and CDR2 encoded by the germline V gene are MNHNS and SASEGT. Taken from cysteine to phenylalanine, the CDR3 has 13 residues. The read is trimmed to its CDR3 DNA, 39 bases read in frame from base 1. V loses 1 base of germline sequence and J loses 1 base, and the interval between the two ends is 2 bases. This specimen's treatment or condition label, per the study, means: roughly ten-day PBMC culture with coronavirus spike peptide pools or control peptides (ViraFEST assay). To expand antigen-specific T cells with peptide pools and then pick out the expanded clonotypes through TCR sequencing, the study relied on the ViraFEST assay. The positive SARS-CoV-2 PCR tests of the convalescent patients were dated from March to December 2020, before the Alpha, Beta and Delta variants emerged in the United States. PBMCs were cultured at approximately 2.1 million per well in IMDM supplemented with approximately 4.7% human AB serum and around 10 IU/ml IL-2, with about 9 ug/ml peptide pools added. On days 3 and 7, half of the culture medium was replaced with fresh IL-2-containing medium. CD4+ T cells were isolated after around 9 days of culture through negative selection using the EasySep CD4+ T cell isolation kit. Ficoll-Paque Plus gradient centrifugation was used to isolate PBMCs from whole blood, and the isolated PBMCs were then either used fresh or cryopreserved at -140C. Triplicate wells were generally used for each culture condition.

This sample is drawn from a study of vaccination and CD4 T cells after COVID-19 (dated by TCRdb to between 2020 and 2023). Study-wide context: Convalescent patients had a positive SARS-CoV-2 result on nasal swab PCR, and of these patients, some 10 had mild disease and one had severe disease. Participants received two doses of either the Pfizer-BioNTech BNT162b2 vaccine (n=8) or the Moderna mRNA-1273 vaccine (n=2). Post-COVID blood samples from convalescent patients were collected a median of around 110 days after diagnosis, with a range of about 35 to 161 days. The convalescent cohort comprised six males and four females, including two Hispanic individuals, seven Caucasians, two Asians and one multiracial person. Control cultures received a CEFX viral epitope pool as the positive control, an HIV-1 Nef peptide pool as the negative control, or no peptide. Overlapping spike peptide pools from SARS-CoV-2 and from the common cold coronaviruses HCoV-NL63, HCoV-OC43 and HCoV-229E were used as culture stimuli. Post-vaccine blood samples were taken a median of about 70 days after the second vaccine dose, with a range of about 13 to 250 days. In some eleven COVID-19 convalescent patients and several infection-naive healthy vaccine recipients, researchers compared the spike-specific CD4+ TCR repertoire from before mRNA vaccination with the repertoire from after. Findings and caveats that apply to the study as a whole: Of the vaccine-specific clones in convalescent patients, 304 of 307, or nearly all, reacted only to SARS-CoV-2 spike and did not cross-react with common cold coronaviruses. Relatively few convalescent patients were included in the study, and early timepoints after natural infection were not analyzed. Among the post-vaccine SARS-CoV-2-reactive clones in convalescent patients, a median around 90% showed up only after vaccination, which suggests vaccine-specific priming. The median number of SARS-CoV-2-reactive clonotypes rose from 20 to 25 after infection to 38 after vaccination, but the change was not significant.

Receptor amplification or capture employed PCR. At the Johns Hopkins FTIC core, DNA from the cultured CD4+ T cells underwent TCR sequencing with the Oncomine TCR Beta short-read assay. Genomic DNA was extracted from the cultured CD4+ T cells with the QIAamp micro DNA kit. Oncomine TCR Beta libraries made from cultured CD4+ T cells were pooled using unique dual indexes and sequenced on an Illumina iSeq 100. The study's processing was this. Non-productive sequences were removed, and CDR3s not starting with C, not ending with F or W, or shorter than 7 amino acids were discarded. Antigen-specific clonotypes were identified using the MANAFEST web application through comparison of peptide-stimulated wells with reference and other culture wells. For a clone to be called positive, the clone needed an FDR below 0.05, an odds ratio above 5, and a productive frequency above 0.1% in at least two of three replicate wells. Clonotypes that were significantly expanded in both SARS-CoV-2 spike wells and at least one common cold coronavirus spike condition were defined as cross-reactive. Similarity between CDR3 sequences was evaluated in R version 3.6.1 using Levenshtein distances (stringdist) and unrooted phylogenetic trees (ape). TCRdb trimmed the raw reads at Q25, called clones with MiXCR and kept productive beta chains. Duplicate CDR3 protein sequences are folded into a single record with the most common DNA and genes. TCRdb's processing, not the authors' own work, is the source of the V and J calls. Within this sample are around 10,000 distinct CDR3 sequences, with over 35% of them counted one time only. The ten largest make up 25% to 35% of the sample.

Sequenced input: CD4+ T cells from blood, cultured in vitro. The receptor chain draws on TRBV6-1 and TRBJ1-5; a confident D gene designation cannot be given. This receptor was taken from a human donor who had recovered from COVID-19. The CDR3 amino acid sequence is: CASSEVSNQPQHF. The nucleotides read TGTGCCAGCAGTGAAGTCAGCAATCAGCCCCAGCATTTT.